The clone carrying this TCR beta chain appeared many times. Its antigen is not identified. The patient cohort was node-negative on CT and PET/CT, with no prior chemotherapy, radiotherapy or other malignancies. The blood draw at each of two time points yielded roughly 6 milliliters of peripheral blood. The authors amplified TCR beta CDR3 from genomic DNA using two-round multiplex PCR. The authors ran first-round PCR with primers specific to each TRBV and TRBJ gene. One entry per CDR3 protein results from TCRdb running MiXCR on the multiplex PCR reads. The sample yields around 31,000 distinct CDR3 sequences, about 32% seen once. This entry is derived from a study of prognosis after radiotherapy for stage I lung cancer. Looking at the study overall: Newly diagnosed primary stage I lung tumors were found in over eleven patients, while oligometastatic NSCLC after surgical resection of the primary tumor was found in roughly 5.

Study-level points and caveats: Diminished Shannon entropy following stereotactic body radiation therapy characterized patients who developed distant metastases.

This specimen was PBMCs, taken before or after stereotactic body radiation therapy (not recorded which). This TCR was recovered from a donor over 45 with non-small cell lung cancer.

This chain's CDR3 is CASSAGLARNYEQYF. CDR3 DNA: TGTGCCAGCAGCGCGGGACTAGCGCGAAACTACGAGCAGTACTTC. This chain joins TRBV12-3 or TRBV12-4 and TRBJ2-7, with 10 positions matching TRBD2. J gave up 3 bases and V 6 bases, and 8 bases lay outside the gene matches. This CDR3 has 15 residues.